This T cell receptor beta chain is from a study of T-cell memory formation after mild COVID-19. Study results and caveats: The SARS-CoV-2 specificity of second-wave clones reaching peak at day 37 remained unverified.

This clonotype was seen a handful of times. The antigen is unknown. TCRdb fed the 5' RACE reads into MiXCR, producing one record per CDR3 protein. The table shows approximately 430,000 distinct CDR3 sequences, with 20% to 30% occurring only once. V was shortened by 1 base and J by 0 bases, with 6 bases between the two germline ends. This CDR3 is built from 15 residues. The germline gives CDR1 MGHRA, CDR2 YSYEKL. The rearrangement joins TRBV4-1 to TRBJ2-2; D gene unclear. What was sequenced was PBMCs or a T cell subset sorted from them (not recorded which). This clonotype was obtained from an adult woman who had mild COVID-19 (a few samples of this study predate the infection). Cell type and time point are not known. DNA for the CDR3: TGCGCCAGCAGCCAAGGAACCGCGAACACCGGGGAGCTGTTTTTT. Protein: CASSQGTANTGELFF.